This T cell receptor (beta chain) originates from a study of blood T cell repertoires in COVID-19. About the research overall: T cells, B-cell-depleted T cells, or PBMCs supplied cDNA or gDNA.

Per the authors' pipeline: Using reference gene primer amplification, nucleated cell counts were estimated. Assay: immunoSEQ multiplex PCR; the TCRdb copy retains only in-frame clones and omits some. For V, J and clone size, that table is used; D and trimming come from the DNA. This table has about 98,000 clones, roughly 85% appearing once. Germline values: CDR1 WSHSY, CDR2 SAAADI. The CDR3 spans 14 residues. Trimming stripped 4 bases from V and 7 bases from J, with 13 bases between. What was sequenced was peripheral blood. The TCR originated in a man aged 65 to 79 with acute or convalescent COVID-19. The chain combines TRBV10-2 with TRBJ1-4, with unresolved D. This CDR3 reads CASSGAGIREKLFF. CDR3 nucleotides: TGCGCCAGCAGTGGGGCGGGGATACGTGAAAAACTGTTTTTT.